Only a few counts were recorded for the clone carrying this TCR beta chain. The data were taken from a study of blood T cell repertoires in COVID-19. TCRdb's table, derived via immunoSEQ multiplex PCR, lists solely in-frame clones and lacks some. In the table there are 50,000 or so clones, about 90% of which are singletons. The V gene's germline CDR1 is KGHSH and CDR2 LQKENI. V shed 3 bases and J shed 7 bases, with 7 bases lying between them. The CDR3 sequence is 13 residues long. The sequencing sample was made of peripheral blood. This clonotype originated in a human donor with active COVID-19. The donor label of this sample is uncertain. This chain connects TRBV18 to TRBJ1-6; the D gene is possibly TRBD1 (5 bases). DNA of the CDR3: TGTGCCAGCTCACCCGACAGAAATTCACCCCTCCACTTT. This encodes CASSPDRNSPLHF.